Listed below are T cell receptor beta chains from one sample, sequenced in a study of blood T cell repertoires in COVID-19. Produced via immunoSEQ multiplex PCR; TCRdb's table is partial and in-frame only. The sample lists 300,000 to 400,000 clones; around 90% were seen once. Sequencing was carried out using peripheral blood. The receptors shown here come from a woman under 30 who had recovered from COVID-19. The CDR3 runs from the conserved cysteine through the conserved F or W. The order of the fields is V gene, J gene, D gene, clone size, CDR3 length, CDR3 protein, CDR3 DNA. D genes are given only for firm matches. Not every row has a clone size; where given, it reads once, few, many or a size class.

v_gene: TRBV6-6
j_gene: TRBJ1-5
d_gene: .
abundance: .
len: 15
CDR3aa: CASNAGQAGNQPQHF
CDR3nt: TGTGCCAGCAACGCGGGGCAGGCGGGGAATCAGCCCCAGCATTTT

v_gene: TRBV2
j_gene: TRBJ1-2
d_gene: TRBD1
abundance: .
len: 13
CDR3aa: CASSERQGTGYTF
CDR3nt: TGTGCCAGCAGTGAAAGACAGGGAACTGGCTACACCTTC

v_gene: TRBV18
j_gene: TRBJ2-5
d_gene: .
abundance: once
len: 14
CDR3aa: CASSPRSDQETQYF
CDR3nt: TGTGCCAGCTCACCTCGTAGCGATCAAGAGACCCAGTACTTC

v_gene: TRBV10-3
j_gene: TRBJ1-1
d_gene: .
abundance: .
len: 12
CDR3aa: CAISGRTTEAFF
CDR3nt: TGTGCCATCAGCGGACGGACAACTGAAGCTTTCTTT

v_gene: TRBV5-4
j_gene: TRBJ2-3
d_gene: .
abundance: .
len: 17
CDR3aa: CASSWDRDWIRTDTQYF
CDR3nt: TGTGCCAGCAGCTGGGACCGGGACTGGATAAGAACAGATACGCAGTATTTT

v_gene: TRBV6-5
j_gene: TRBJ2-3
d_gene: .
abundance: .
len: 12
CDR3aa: CASSYSRGTQYF
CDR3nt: TGTGCCAGCAGTTACTCGCGGGGTACGCAGTATTTT

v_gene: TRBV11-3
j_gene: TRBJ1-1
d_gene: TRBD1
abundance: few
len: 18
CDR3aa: CASSTPSQGAGWNTEAFF
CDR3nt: TGTGCCAGCAGCACCCCGTCCCAGGGGGCAGGATGGAACACTGAAGCTTTCTTT

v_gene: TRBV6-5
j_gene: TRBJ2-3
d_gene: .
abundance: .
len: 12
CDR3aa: CAAGRPPDTQYF
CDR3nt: TGTGCCGCCGGGAGACCCCCAGATACGCAGTATTTT

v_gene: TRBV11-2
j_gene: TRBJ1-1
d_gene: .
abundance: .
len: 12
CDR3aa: CASSLHRVSAFF
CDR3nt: TGTGCCAGCAGCCTACACAGGGTTTCAGCTTTCTTT

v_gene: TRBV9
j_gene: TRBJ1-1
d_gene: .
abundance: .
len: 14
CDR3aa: CASSVGGENTEAFF
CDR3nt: TGTGCCAGCAGCGTAGGGGGAGAGAACACTGAAGCTTTCTTT

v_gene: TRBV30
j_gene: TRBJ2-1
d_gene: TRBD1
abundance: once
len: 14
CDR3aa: CAWTGTASYNEQFF
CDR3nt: TGTGCCTGGACGGGGACAGCGAGTTACAATGAGCAGTTCTTC

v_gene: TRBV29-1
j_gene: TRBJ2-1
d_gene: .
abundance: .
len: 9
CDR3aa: CSDLGGWFF
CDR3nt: TGCAGCGATCTGGGAGGTTGGTTCTTC

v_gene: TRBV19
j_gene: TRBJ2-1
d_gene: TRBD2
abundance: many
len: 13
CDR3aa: CASSIGASGARFF
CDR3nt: TGTGCCAGTAGTATAGGCGCTAGCGGAGCACGGTTCTTC

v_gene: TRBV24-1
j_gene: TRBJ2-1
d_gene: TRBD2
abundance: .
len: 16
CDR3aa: CATSDSGGEAYNEQFF
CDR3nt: TGTGCCACCAGTGATTCGGGGGGAGAGGCCTACAATGAGCAGTTCTTC

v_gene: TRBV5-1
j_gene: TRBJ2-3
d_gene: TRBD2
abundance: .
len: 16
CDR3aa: CASSLLAGGDTDTQYF
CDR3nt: TGCGCCAGCAGCTTACTAGCGGGAGGGGACACAGATACGCAGTATTTT

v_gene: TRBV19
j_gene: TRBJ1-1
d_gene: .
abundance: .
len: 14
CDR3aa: CASSSPRQDTEAFF
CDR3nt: TGTGCCAGTAGTTCCCCCCGACAGGACACTGAAGCTTTCTTT

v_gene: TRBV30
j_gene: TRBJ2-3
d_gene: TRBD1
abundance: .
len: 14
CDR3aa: CAWDRVAGTDTQYF
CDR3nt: TGTGCCTGGGACAGGGTCGCGGGCACAGATACGCAGTATTTT

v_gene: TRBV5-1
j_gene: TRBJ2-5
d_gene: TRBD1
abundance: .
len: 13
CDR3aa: CASSTGTAKTQYF
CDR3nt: TGCGCCAGCAGCACCGGGACAGCTAAGACCCAGTACTTC

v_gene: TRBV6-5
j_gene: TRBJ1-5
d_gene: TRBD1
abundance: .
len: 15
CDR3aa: CASRIGQGVNQPQHF
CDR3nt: TGTGCCAGCAGAATTGGACAGGGCGTCAATCAGCCCCAGCATTTT

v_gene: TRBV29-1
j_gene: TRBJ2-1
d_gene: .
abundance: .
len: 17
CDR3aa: CSVEGHLAGASYNEQFF
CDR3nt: TGCAGCGTTGAAGGCCACCTGGCGGGGGCCTCCTACAATGAGCAGTTCTTC

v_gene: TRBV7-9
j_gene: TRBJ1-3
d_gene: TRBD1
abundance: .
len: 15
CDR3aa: CASSARQGTGNTIYF
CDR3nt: TGTGCCAGCAGCGCAAGACAGGGAACTGGAAACACCATATATTTT

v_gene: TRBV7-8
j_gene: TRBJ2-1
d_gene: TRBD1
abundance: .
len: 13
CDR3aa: CASSPTGGNEQFF
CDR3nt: TGTGCCAGCAGCCCTACAGGGGGCAATGAGCAGTTCTTC

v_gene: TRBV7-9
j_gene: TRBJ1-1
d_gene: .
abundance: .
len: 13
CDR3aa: CASSRNLDREAFF
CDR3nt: TGTGCCAGCAGCAGGAACCTAGACCGTGAAGCTTTCTTT

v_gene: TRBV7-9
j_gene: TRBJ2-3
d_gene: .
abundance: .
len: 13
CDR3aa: CASSLLRTDTQYF
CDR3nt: TGTGCCAGCAGCTTATTGCGGACAGATACGCAGTATTTT

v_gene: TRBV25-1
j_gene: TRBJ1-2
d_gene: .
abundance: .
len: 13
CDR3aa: CASSEGPNYGYTF
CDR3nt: TGTGCCAGCAGTGAAGGGCCCAACTATGGCTACACCTTC

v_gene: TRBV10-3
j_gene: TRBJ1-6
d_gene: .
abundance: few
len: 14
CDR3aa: CAISEPGMESPLHF
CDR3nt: TGTGCCATCAGTGAGCCGGGTATGGAATCACCCCTCCACTTT

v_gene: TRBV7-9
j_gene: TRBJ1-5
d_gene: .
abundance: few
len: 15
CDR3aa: CASTGSAGSIKPQHF
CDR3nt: TGTGCCAGCACCGGCTCCGCGGGTTCGATCAAGCCCCAGCATTTT

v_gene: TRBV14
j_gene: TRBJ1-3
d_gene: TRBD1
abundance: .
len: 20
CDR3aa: CASSQGWPDRDEGFGNTIYF
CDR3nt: TGTGCCAGCAGCCAAGGTTGGCCGGACAGGGACGAGGGCTTTGGAAACACCATATATTTT

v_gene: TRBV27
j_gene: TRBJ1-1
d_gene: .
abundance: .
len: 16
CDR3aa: CASSLYTGNLNTEAFF
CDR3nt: TGTGCCAGCAGTTTATATACAGGGAACTTGAACACTGAAGCTTTCTTT

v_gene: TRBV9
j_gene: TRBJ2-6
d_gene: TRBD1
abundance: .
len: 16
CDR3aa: CASSPTTGAGANVLTF
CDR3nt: TGTGCCAGCAGTCCTACTACAGGGGCTGGGGCCAACGTCCTGACTTTC

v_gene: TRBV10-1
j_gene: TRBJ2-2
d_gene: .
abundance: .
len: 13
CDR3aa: CASRGANTGELFF
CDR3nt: TGCGCCAGCAGGGGCGCGAACACCGGGGAGCTGTTTTTT

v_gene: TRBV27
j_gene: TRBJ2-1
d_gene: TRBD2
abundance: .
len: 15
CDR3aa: CASSPTGTNYNEQFF
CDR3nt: TGTGCCAGCAGTCCTACCGGGACTAACTACAATGAGCAGTTCTTC